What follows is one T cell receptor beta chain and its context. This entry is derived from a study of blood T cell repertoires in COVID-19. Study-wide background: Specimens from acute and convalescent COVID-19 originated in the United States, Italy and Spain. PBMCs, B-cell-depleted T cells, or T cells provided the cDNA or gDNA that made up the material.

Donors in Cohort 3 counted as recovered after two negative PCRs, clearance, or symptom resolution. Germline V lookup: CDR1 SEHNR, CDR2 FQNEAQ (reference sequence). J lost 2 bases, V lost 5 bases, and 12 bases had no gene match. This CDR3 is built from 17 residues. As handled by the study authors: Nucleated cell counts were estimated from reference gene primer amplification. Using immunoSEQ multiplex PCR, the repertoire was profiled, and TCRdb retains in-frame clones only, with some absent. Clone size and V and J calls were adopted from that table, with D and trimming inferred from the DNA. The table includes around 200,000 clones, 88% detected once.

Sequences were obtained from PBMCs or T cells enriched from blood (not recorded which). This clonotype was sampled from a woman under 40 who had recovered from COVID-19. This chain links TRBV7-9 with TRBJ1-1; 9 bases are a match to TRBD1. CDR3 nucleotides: TGTGCCAGCAGCACAAACTCCGGGACAGGGATTAACACTGAAGCTTTCTTT. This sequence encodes CASSTNSGTGINTEAFF.